The 18 T cell receptor beta chains in this list originate from one sample, sequenced in a study of OX40 agonist ivuxolimab in advanced cancers. Clones were read by immunoSEQ multiplex PCR, and TCRdb kept only the in-frame ones, dropping some. In the table there are some 100,000 clones, around nine tenths of which are singletons. The sequencing used CD4+ or CD8+ T cells sorted from blood, collected in a trial of the OX40 agonist ivuxolimab. The receptors were gathered from an adult with an advanced solid tumor such as melanoma, head and neck, liver or kidney cancer.

This sequence joins TRBV6-5 and TRBJ1-6, with D possibly TRBD1 on 5 matching bases. There are 16 residues in the CDR3. Germline V gene sequence: CDR1 MNHEY, CDR2 SVGAGI. V lost 0 bases to trimming and J lost 13 bases, with 19 bases between them. CDR3 DNA sequence: TGTGCCAGCAGTTACTCGAGCCTGGGGGTAGGGAAGCCCCTCCACTTT. It translates to CASSYSSLGVGKPLHF.

V usage is TRBV28 and J usage is TRBJ1-5, with 7 bases matching TRBD1. This CDR3 is 15 amino acids long. Germline V lookup: CDR1 MDHEN, CDR2 SYDVKM. The trim removed 7 bases at V and 3 bases at J, leaving 9 bases unmatched. CDR3 sequence reads: CASILAGGDNQPQHF. The CDR3 DNA reads as TGTGCCAGCATTCTCGCAGGGGGGGACAATCAGCCCCAGCATTTT. Full variable domain (rest looked up from reference TRBV28 and TRBJ1-5): DVKVTQSSRYLVKRTGEKVFLECVQDMDHENMFWYRQDPGLGLRLIYFSYDVKMKEKGDIPEGYSVSREKKERFSLILESASTNQTSMYLCASILAGGDNQPQHFGDGTRLSIL.

In DNA form, the CDR3 reads TGTGCCAGCGGGCTCGGCACAGAGGGTACGCAGTATTTT. This sequence encodes CASGLGTEGTQYF. The rearrangement joins TRBV2 to TRBJ2-3; D is possibly TRBD2 (5 bases). V dropped 8 bases and J dropped 8 bases, with 17 bases sitting between them. Germline CDR1 is SNHLY and CDR2 is FYNNEI. The CDR3 runs to 13 residues. Drawing the rest from reference TRBV2 and TRBJ2-3, the complete variable domain is EPEVTQTPSHQVTQMGQEVILRCVPISNHLYFYWYRQILGQKVEFLVSFYNNEISEKSEIFDDQFSVERPDGSNFTLKIRSTKLEDSAMYFCASGLGTEGTQYFGPGTRLTVL.

The chain uses TRBV2 and TRBJ2-3; 8 bases line up with TRBD1. Germline CDR1 is SNHLY and CDR2 is FYNNEI. CDR3 size: 14 residues. With V trimmed by 8 bases and J by 0 bases, 4 bases remained unmatched. CDR3 DNA sequence: TGTGCCAGCGGAAGGGACAGGAGCACAGATACGCAGTATTTT. Translated, it gives CASGRDRSTDTQYF.

This rearrangement joins TRBV29-1 to TRBJ2-7; unclear D gene. The V gene lost 6 bases and the J gene lost 5 bases, with 14 bases spanning the gap. This CDR3 region has 12 residues. CDR1 and CDR2 from the germline V gene are SQVTM and ANQGSEA. CDR3 loop: CSVYVNGNEQYF. CDR3 sequence (DNA): TGCAGCGTGTATGTCAACGGCAACGAGCAGTACTTC.

This clone was seen more than once but under ten times. The V and J genes are TRBV28 and TRBJ1-1; unclear D gene. CDR3 size: 12 residues. Germline V lookup: CDR1 MDHEN, CDR2 SYDVKM. V gave up 2 bases and J gave up 1 base, with 2 bases separating them. The CDR3 region has the DNA TGTGCCAGCAGTTTACAGAACACTGAAGCTTTCTTT. It codes for CASSLQNTEAFF.

V is TRBV7-2 and J is TRBJ1-5, with 8 bases lining up with TRBD1. CDR1 is SGHTA and CDR2 is FQGNSA in the germline V gene. V shed 5 bases and J 7 bases; nucleotides not matched to a gene: 13. The CDR3 extends over 16 amino acids. CDR3 in amino acids: CASSPAGQGVPQPQHF. The CDR3 DNA is TGTGCCAGCAGCCCGGCCGGACAGGGCGTCCCCCAGCCCCAGCATTTT.

This chain connects TRBV9 to TRBJ1-4; 12 nucleotides align to TRBD1. The CDR3 sequence is 18 residues long. V was clipped by 0 bases and J by 3 bases; unmatched bases: 6. Germline assignment: CDR1 SGDLS and CDR2 YYNGEE. The CDR3 bases are TGTGCCAGCAGCGTAGATGGGGGACAGGGGGCTGCTAATGAAAAACTGTTTTTT. Its translation is CASSVDGGQGAANEKLFF. The complete variable domain, with remaining parts taken from reference TRBV9 and TRBJ1-4, reads DSGVTQTPKHLITATGQRVTLRCSPRSGDLSVYWYQQSLDQGLQFLIQYYNGEERAKGNILERFSAQQFPDLHSELNLSSLELGDSALYFCASSVDGGQGAANEKLFFGSGTQLSVL.

The CDR3 bases are TGCGCCAGCAGCTTGGTTGGGTCCTCGAACATGAACACTGAAGCTTTCTTT. It encodes CASSLVGSSNMNTEAFF. The genes are TRBV5-1 and TRBJ1-1, with no clear D. Looked up from germline, CDR1 is SGHRS and CDR2 is YFSETQ. The CDR3 loop spans 17 amino acids. Trimming removed 0 bases from V and 0 bases from J, with 15 bases in between.

Details on this clone: A read error may account for a junction end that differs from germline. The gene calls are TRBV7-7 and TRBJ2-7; D call uncertain. The CDR3 has 13 residues. Germline values: CDR1 SSHAT, CDR2 FNYEAQ (reference sequence). For the CDR3, the DNA is TGTGCTAGCAGCTTAAAACAGAACTACGAGCAGTACTTC. This translates into CASSLKQNYEQYF.

The CDR3 DNA sequence: TGTGCCAGCAGTTTAATGAGGCCCGGGGAGCTGTTTTTT. Encoded protein: CASSLMRPGELFF. The rearrangement joins TRBV27 to TRBJ2-2, with D unresolved. The V gene lost 2 bases and the J gene lost 6 bases, with 7 bases spanning the gap. Germline V gives CDR1 MNHEY, CDR2 SMNVEV (reference sequence). This CDR3 has 13 amino acids.

The chain uses TRBV7-2 and TRBJ1-1, with D unclear. Per the germline V gene, CDR1 is SGHTA and CDR2 is FQGNSA. This CDR3 is built from 13 residues. V lost 7 bases and J 8 bases, leaving 17 bases between the germline ends. This chain's CDR3 is CASTFTPGSEAFF. CDR3 sequence (DNA): TGTGCCAGCACCTTTACTCCGGGCTCGGAAGCTTTCTTT.

This clone has just one count. This chain uses TRBV4-2 with TRBJ1-4; perhaps TRBD1 as D (6 bases). V was pared by 0 bases and J by 7 bases, with 18 bases between. Germline-derived CDR1 and CDR2 are LGHNA and YNFKEQ. CDR3 length: 17 residues. CDR3 protein: CASSQEGSAGGGEKLFF. As DNA, the CDR3 is TGTGCCAGCAGCCAAGAAGGGAGCGCGGGGGGCGGTGAAAAACTGTTTTTT.

The chain uses TRBV6-5 and TRBJ1-2, with 12 bases that match TRBD1. Looked up from germline, CDR1 is MNHEY and CDR2 is SVGAGI. The CDR3 contains 16 residues. The V segment lost 0 bases and the J segment 4 bases; nucleotides outside the gene matches: 3. This CDR3 is CASSYSRDRGPYGYTF. The CDR3 DNA sequence: TGTGCCAGCAGTTACTCGAGGGACAGGGGGCCCTATGGCTACACCTTC.

The chain couples TRBV2 to TRBJ2-3; no reliable D call. The germline V gene encodes CDR1 SNHLY and CDR2 FYNNEI. Trimming took 5 bases from V and 4 from J, leaving 10 bases between them. This CDR3 is built from 13 residues. CDR3 coding DNA: TGTGCCAGCAGTTCAGGACGGGCAGATACGCAGTATTTT. Its translation is CASSSGRADTQYF.

The chain carries TRBV5-4 and TRBJ1-5, with 8 bases fitting TRBD1. The CDR3 runs to 14 residues. Looked up from germline, CDR1 is SGHNT and CDR2 is YYREEE (reference sequence). The junction had 6 bases not matched to a gene; V was cut back by 5 bases and J by 5 bases. The CDR3 bases are TGTGCCAGCAGGCCTGGACAGGGCGATCAGCCCCAGCATTTT. Translated: CASRPGQGDQPQHF.

The chain employs TRBV5-6 and TRBJ1-1; 9 nucleotides match TRBD1. This CDR3 has 14 residues. Looked up from germline, CDR1 is SGHDT and CDR2 is YYEEEE. Unmatched junction bases numbered 5, after V lost 4 bases and J lost 4 bases. The CDR3 DNA is TGTGCCAGCAGCACAGGGGGCGCGGCCACTGAAGCTTTCTTT. Protein sequence: CASSTGGAATEAFF. The whole variable domain, remainder taken from reference TRBV5-6 and TRBJ1-1, is DAGVTQSPTHLIKTRGQQVTLRCSPKSGHDTVSWYQQALGQGPQFIFQYYEEEERQRGNFPDRFSGHQFPNYSSELNVNALLLGDSALYLCASSTGGAATEAFFGQGTRLTVV.

The chain combines TRBV25-1 with TRBJ2-1, with TRBD2 as a possible D gene (7 bases). Germline-derived CDR1 and CDR2 are MGHDK and SYGVNS. Trimming pared 8 bases from V and 8 bases from J, leaving 13 bases between. This CDR3 region has 12 residues. The DNA of the CDR3 is TGTGCCAGCCACAGGGAGGGGCATGAGCAGTTCTTC. Translation: CASHREGHEQFF. Based on the CDR3 plus reference TRBV25-1 and TRBJ2-1, the full variable domain is EADIYQTPRYLVIGTGKKITLECSQTMGHDKMYWYQQDPGMELHLIHYSYGVNSTEKGDLSSESTVSRIRTEHFPLTLESARPSHTSQYLCASHREGHEQFFGPGTRLTVL.